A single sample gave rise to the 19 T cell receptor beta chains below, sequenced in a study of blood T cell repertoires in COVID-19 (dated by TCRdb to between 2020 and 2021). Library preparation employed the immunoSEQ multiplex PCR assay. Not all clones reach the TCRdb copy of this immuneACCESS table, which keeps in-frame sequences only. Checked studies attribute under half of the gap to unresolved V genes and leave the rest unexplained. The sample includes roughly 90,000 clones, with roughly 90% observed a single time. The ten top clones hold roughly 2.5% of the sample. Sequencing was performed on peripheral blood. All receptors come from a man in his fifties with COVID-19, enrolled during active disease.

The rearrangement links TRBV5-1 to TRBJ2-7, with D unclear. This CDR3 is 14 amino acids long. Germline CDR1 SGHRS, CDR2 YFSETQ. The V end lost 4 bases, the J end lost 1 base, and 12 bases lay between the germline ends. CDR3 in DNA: TGCGCCAGCAGCCCGGATGGAGCTTCCTACGAGCAGTACTTC. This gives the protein CASSPDGASYEQYF.

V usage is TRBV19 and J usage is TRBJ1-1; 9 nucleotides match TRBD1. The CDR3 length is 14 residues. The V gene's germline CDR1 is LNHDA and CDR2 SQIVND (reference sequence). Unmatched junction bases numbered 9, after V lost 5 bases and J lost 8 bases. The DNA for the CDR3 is TGTGCCAGTAGTCCGGTCCCGGGACAGGGAGAAGCTTTCTTT. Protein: CASSPVPGQGEAFF.

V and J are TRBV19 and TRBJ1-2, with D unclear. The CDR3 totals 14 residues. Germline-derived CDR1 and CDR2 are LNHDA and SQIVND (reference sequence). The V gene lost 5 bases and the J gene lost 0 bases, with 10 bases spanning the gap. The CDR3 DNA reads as TGTGCCAGTAGTTTGACCGGAGCTAACTATGGCTACACCTTC. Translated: CASSLTGANYGYTF.

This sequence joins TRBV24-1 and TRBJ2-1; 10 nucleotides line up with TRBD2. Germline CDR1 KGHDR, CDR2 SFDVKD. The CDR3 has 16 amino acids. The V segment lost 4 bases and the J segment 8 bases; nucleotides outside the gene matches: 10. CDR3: CATSESGGAVWDEQFF. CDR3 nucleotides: TGTGCCACCAGTGAGAGCGGGGGGGCCGTTTGGGATGAGCAGTTCTTC.

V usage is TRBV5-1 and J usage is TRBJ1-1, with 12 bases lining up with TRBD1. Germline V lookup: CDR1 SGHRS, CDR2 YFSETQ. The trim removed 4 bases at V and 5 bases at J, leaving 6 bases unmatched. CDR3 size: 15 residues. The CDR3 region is CASSGTGGRGTEAFF. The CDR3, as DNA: TGCGCCAGCAGCGGGACAGGGGGCCGGGGAACTGAAGCTTTCTTT. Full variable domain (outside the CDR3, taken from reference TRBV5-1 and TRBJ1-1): KAGVTQTPRYLIKTRGQQVTLSCSPISGHRSVSWYQQTPGQGLQFLFEYFSETQRNKGNFPGRFSGRQFSNSRSEMNVSTLELGDSALYLCASSGTGGRGTEAFFGQGTRLTVV.

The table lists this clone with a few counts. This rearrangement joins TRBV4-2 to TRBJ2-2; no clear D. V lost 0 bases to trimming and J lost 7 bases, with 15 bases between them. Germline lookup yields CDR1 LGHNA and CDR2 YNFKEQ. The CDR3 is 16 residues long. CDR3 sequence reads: CASSQESAAFGGELFF. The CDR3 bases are TGTGCCAGCAGCCAAGAGTCGGCAGCGTTTGGCGGGGAGCTGTTTTTT.

CDR3 protein: CASSLGHTDTQYF. The CDR3 DNA sequence: TGTGCCAGCAGCTTAGGACACACAGATACGCAGTATTTT. This sequence joins TRBV7-3 and TRBJ2-3; D may be TRBD1 (5 bases). CDR3 length equals 13 residues. Germline-derived CDR1 and CDR2 are SGHTA and FQGTGA. Trimming took 2 bases from V and 2 from J, leaving 5 bases between them.

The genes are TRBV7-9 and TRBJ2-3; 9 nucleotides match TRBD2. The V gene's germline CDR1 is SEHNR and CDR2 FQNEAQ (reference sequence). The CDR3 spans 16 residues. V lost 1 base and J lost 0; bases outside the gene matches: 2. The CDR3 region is CASSLGAGGSTDTQYF. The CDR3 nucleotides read TGTGCCAGCAGCTTAGGAGCGGGGGGCAGCACAGATACGCAGTATTTT.

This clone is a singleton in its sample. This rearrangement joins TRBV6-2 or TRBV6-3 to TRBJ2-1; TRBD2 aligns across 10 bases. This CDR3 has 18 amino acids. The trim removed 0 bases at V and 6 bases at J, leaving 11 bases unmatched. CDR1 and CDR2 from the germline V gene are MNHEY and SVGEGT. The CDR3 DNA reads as TGTGCCAGCAGTTACTCGAGATTAGTCAGCGGGGGGGCCAATGAGCAGTTCTTC. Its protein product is CASSYSRLVSGGANEQFF.

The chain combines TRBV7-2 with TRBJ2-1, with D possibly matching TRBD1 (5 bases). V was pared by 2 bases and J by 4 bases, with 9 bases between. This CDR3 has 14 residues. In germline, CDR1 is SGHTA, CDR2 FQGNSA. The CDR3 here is CASSLRGRYNEQFF. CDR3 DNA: TGTGCCAGCAGCTTAAGGGGCAGATACAATGAGCAGTTCTTC.

DNA of the CDR3: TGTGCCAGCAGTGACCTACCAACGTACTACGAGCAGTACTTC. It specifies CASSDLPTYYEQYF. This sequence joins TRBV2 and TRBJ2-7; D gene unclear. Between the trimmed V and J ends, which lost 3 bases and 3 bases, there was a span of 12 bases. Germline assignment: CDR1 SNHLY and CDR2 FYNNEI. This CDR3 is 14 amino acids long. The whole variable domain, filled in from reference TRBV2 and TRBJ2-7, reads EPEVTQTPSHQVTQMGQEVILRCVPISNHLYFYWYRQILGQKVEFLVSFYNNEISEKSEIFDDQFSVERPDGSNFTLKIRSTKLEDSAMYFCASSDLPTYYEQYFGPGTRLTVT.

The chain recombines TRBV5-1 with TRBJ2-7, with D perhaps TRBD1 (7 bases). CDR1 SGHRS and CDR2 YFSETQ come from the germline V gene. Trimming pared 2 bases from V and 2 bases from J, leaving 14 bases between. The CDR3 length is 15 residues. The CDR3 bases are TGCGCCAGCAGCTTAATCGGCAGGGGGGCCTACGAGCAGTACTTC. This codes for CASSLIGRGAYEQYF.

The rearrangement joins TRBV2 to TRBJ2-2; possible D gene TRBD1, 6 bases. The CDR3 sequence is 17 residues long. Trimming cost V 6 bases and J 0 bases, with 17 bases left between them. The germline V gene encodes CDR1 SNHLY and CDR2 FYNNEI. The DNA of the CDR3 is TGTGCCAGCAGCGGACACAGGGAACTAGCGAACACCGGGGAGCTGTTTTTT. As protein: CASSGHRELANTGELFF.

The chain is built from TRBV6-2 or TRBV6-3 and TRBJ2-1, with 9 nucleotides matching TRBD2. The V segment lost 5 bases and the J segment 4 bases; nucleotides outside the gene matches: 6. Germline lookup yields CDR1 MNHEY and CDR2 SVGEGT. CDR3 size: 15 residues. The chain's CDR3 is CASSPAGGLYNEQFF. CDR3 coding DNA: TGTGCCAGCAGTCCAGCGGGGGGACTTTACAATGAGCAGTTCTTC.

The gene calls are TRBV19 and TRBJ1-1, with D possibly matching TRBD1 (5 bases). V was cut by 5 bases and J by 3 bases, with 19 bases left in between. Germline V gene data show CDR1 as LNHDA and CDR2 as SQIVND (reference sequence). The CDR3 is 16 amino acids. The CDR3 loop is CASSPDRSNPYTEAFF. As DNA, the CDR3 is TGTGCCAGTAGTCCCGACAGATCTAATCCTTACACTGAAGCTTTCTTT.

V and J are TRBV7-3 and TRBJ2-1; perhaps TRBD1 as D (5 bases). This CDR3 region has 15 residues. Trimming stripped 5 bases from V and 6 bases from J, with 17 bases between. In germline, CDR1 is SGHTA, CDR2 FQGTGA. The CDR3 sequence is CASSQSSGLGNEQFF. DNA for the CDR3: TGTGCCAGCAGCCAATCGTCAGGGTTGGGCAATGAGCAGTTCTTC. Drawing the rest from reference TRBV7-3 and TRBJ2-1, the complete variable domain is GAGVSQTPSNKVTEKGKYVELRCDPISGHTALYWYRQSLGQGPEFLIYFQGTGAADDSGLPNDRFFAVRPEGSVSTLKIQRTERGDSAVYLCASSQSSGLGNEQFFGPGTRLTVL.

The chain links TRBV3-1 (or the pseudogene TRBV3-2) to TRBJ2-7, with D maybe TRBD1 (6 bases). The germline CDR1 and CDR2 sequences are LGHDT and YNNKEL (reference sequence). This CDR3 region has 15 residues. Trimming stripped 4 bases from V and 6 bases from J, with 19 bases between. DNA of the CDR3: TGTGCCAGCAGCCCAAGAGGGGGTTACAGGAGCGAGCAGTACTTC. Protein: CASSPRGGYRSEQYF.

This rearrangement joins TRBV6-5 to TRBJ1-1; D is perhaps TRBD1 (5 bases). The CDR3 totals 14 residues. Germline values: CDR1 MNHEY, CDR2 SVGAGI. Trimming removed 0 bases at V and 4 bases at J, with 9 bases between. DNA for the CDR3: TGTGCCAGCAGTTACTCTAGGGGTAGCACTGAAGCTTTCTTT. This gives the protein CASSYSRGSTEAFF.

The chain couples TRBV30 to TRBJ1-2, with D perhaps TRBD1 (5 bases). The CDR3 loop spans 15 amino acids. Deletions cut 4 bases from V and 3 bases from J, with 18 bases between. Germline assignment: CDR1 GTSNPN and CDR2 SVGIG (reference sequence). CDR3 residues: CAWKLGGGGDYGYTF. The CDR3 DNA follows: TGTGCCTGGAAATTGGGGGGAGGTGGTGACTATGGCTACACCTTC.